Each of the 25 T cell receptor beta chains below was sequenced from the same sample in a study of OX40 agonist ivuxolimab in advanced cancers. The protocol was immunoSEQ multiplex PCR, while the TCRdb copy is restricted to in-frame clones and leaves out a portion. The sample includes around 60,000 clones, over 70% seen only once; the top ten take roughly 2%. The specimen comprised CD4+ or CD8+ T cells sorted from blood, sampled in a trial of the OX40 agonist ivuxolimab. The origin of the receptors is an adult with an advanced solid tumor such as melanoma, head and neck, liver or kidney cancer.

The chain has TRBV10-3 and TRBJ2-5, with TRBD1 matching 9 bases. The CDR3 is made up of 13 amino acids. Losses at the gene ends were 8 bases for V and 5 bases for J; bases not matched to a gene: 6. The germline V gene has CDR1 ENHRY and CDR2 SYGVKD. The CDR3 DNA sequence: TGTGCCATCGCCGGGACAGGGTGGGAGACCCAGTACTTC. It specifies CAIAGTGWETQYF.

J is TRBJ2-1 and V is TRBV2; D not resolved. Germline loops: CDR1 SNHLY, CDR2 FYNNEI. V was cut by 5 bases and J by 4 bases, with 9 bases left in between. The CDR3 length is 13 residues. CDR3 nucleotide sequence: TGTGCCAGCAGTTTCTCCGGGTACAATGAGCAGTTCTTC. Its protein is CASSFSGYNEQFF.

The genes are TRBV10-3 and TRBJ1-1; maybe TRBD1 (5 bases). V lost 0 bases and J lost 4, with 9 bases in between. Per germline, CDR1 ENHRY and CDR2 SYGVKD. This CDR3 comprises 14 residues. In DNA form, the CDR3 reads TGTGCCATCAGTGAGTCGAGTGGGGGCACTGAAGCTTTCTTT. This gives the protein CAISESSGGTEAFF.

The rearrangement joins TRBV5-1 to TRBJ2-5; D might be TRBD1 (6 bases). From germline, CDR1 is SGHRS and CDR2 YFSETQ. V lost 4 bases and J 0 bases, leaving 13 bases between the germline ends. This CDR3 comprises 15 residues. In DNA form, the CDR3 reads TGCGCCAGCAGCCCGACGACAGGAAACCAAGAGACCCAGTACTTC. Translation: CASSPTTGNQETQYF.

V gene TRBV28 combines with J gene TRBJ2-1; 9 nucleotides match TRBD1. The junction had 13 bases not matched to a gene; V was cut back by 9 bases and J by 16 bases. Germline CDR1 is MDHEN and CDR2 is SYDVKM. The CDR3 runs 12 residues. The CDR3 protein is CASISPGQGCFF. For the CDR3, the DNA is TGTGCCAGTATTTCTCCGGGACAGGGATGTTTCTTC. Full variable domain (missing parts from reference TRBV28 and TRBJ2-1): DVKVTQSSRYLVKRTGEKVFLECVQDMDHENMFWYRQDPGLGLRLIYFSYDVKMKEKGDIPEGYSVSREKKERFSLILESASTNQTSMYLCASISPGQGCFFGPGTRLTVL.

The DNA for the CDR3 is TGCAGCGTTGAAGCGGCCGGTGAAAAACTGTTTTTT. The encoded protein is CSVEAAGEKLFF. The rearrangement joins TRBV29-1 to TRBJ1-4; D gene uncertain. V was shortened by 1 base and J by 7 bases, with 7 bases between the two germline ends. Germline CDR1 is SQVTM and CDR2 is ANQGSEA. CDR3 size: 12 residues.

This clone has a handful of counts. This chain links TRBV2 with TRBJ1-1, with a tentative D call TRBD1 (5 bases). Looked up from germline, CDR1 is SNHLY and CDR2 is FYNNEI. With 8 bases removed from V and 7 bases from J, the gap between germline ends came to 20 bases. This CDR3 contains 14 residues. This CDR3 is CASLLTAGSGEAFF. The CDR3 DNA sequence: TGTGCCAGCCTCTTAACCGCAGGGAGTGGTGAAGCTTTCTTT.

The chain employs TRBV7-2 and TRBJ2-5; the match to TRBD2 covers 7 bases. The CDR3 has 14 amino acids. After removal of 7 bases from V and 5 bases from J, the junction contained 10 bases not matched to a gene. The germline CDR1 and CDR2 sequences are SGHTA and FQGNSA. The CDR3 spells CASTWSQGGETQYF. In DNA, the CDR3 is TGTGCCAGCACCTGGTCCCAGGGAGGGGAGACCCAGTACTTC.

This sequence joins TRBV4-2 and TRBJ1-2, with 9 bases that match TRBD1. V lost 4 bases, J lost 5 bases, and 8 bases stayed unmatched. The germline V gene encodes CDR1 LGHNA and CDR2 YNFKEQ. CDR3 length: 15 amino acids. The CDR3 loop reads CASSPEDRGTYGYTF. The CDR3 DNA reads as TGTGCCAGCAGCCCTGAGGACAGGGGAACATATGGCTACACCTTC.

The gene calls are TRBV29-1 and TRBJ1-2; D ambiguous. V was clipped by 3 bases and J by 3 bases, with 2 bases between them. CDR3 length: 10 amino acids. The germline V gene encodes CDR1 SQVTM and CDR2 ANQGSEA. The CDR3 sequence: CSVDDYGYTF. The CDR3 DNA follows: TGCAGCGTTGATGACTATGGCTACACCTTC.

CDR3 loop: CASSLGPSGSDEQFF. The CDR3 DNA is TGTGCCAGCAGCTTGGGGCCTAGCGGGAGTGATGAGCAGTTCTTC. V and J are TRBV7-9 and TRBJ2-1; 10 bases match TRBD2. Trimming took 3 bases from V and 8 from J; bases not matched to a gene: 7. This CDR3 is 15 amino acids long. In germline, CDR1 is SEHNR, CDR2 FQNEAQ (reference sequence).

V and J are TRBV7-2 and TRBJ2-7; 7 nucleotides align to TRBD1. This CDR3 region has 15 residues. Trimming took 5 bases from V and 7 from J; bases not matched to a gene: 14. Germline CDR1 reads SGHTA; CDR2 reads FQGNSA. CDR3: CASSPRGTVKREQYF. The CDR3 DNA reads as TGTGCCAGCAGCCCGAGAGGGACAGTGAAGAGGGAGCAGTACTTC.

The chain uses TRBV6-1 and TRBJ1-4, with 11 bases lining up with TRBD1. Germline V CDR1 and CDR2: MNHNS, SASEGT. There are 14 residues in the CDR3. V gave up 6 bases and J gave up 7 bases; unmatched junction bases: 4. As DNA, the CDR3 is TGTGCCAGCAGGGGGACAGGGGGTGTTGAAAAACTGTTTTTT. Encoded protein: CASRGTGGVEKLFF.

This clone is judged medium-sized. V gene TRBV28 combines with J gene TRBJ1-6; 7 nucleotides align to TRBD1. The trim removed 7 bases at V and 5 bases at J, leaving 8 bases unmatched. Germline V CDR1 and CDR2: MDHEN, SYDVKM. The CDR3 runs 15 residues. Here the CDR3 reads CASKQGRFDNSPLHF. For the CDR3, the DNA is TGTGCCAGCAAACAGGGGAGGTTCGATAATTCACCCCTCCACTTT.

This clone is a singleton in its sample. The genes are TRBV9 and TRBJ2-2; 11 positions match TRBD1. V trimming: 2 bases; J trimming: 1 base; junction bases outside the gene matches: 4. This CDR3 comprises 17 residues. Germline lookup yields CDR1 SGDLS and CDR2 YYNGEE. The CDR3 nucleotides read TGTGCCAGCAGCGTTGGGACAGGGGGATGGAACACCGGGGAGCTGTTTTTT. Translated, it gives CASSVGTGGWNTGELFF.

The CDR3 DNA follows: TGTGCCAGCAGTGAAGGGAGGGGTCGGTATGGCTACACCTTC. Its translation is CASSEGRGRYGYTF. This chain uses TRBV2 with TRBJ1-2; D might be TRBD1 (5 bases). Germline V gene sequence: CDR1 SNHLY, CDR2 FYNNEI. The CDR3 extends over 14 amino acids. The V end lost 1 base, the J end lost 5 bases, and 11 bases lay between the germline ends.

This chain's CDR3 is CASSLAIRENEQFF. The CDR3 DNA is TGCGCCAGCAGCTTGGCAATCCGGGAGAATGAGCAGTTCTTC. The chain combines TRBV5-1 with TRBJ2-1; weak D call: TRBD2 (6 bases). Germline CDR1 SGHRS, CDR2 YFSETQ. V dropped 0 bases and J dropped 7 bases, with 11 bases sitting between them. This CDR3 has 14 amino acids.

The genes are TRBV19 and TRBJ2-2; the D gene is possibly TRBD1 (6 bases). Germline values: CDR1 LNHDA, CDR2 SQIVND (reference sequence). Trimming left V 4 bases short and J 6 bases short, with 9 bases between. The CDR3 is 13 residues long. The chain's CDR3 is CASSTGESGELFF. CDR3 DNA sequence: TGTGCCAGTAGTACAGGGGAGTCCGGGGAGCTGTTTTTT.

This chain links TRBV6-5 with TRBJ2-3, with 9 bases that match TRBD2. CDR1 is MNHEY, CDR2 SVGAGI, per germline. V shed 8 bases, J shed 1 base, and the junction held 7 bases outside the gene matches. The CDR3 loop spans 15 amino acids. The CDR3 loop reads CASGDSGRGTDTQYF. The DNA for the CDR3 is TGTGCCAGCGGGGATAGCGGGAGAGGCACAGATACGCAGTATTTT.

The chain combines TRBV11-2 with TRBJ2-7; 7 bases are shared with TRBD2. The CDR3 loop spans 14 amino acids. The V gene end was trimmed by 6 bases and the J gene end by 1 base; junction bases not matched to a gene: 6. Germline values: CDR1 SGHAT, CDR2 FQNNGV. The CDR3, as DNA: TGTGCCAGCAGTTCGGGCGGGGGATCCTACGAGCAGTACTTC. Translation: CASSSGGGSYEQYF. Full variable domain (missing parts from reference TRBV11-2 and TRBJ2-7): EAGVAQSPRYKIIEKRQSVAFWCNPISGHATLYWYQQILGQGPKLLIQFQNNGVVDDSQLPKDRFSAERLKGVDSTLKIQPAKLEDSAVYLCASSSGGGSYEQYFGPGTRLTVT.

The chain is built from TRBV28 and TRBJ2-3, with TRBD2 matching 9 bases. This CDR3 region has 16 residues. Trimming cost V 5 bases and J 4 bases; bases outside gene matches: 10. The germline V gene has CDR1 MDHEN and CDR2 SYDVKM. Here the CDR3 reads CASSTPSGNIADTQYF. As DNA, the CDR3 is TGTGCCAGCAGTACCCCTAGCGGGAATATCGCAGATACGCAGTATTTT.

This chain joins TRBV7-3 and TRBJ2-7, with 10 positions matching TRBD1. This CDR3 is built from 12 residues. The V segment lost 5 bases and the J segment 6 bases; nucleotides outside the gene matches: 1. The germline V gene has CDR1 SGHTA and CDR2 FQGTGA. CDR3 region: CASSRTGGEQYF. The CDR3 DNA sequence: TGTGCCAGCAGCCGGACAGGGGGCGAGCAGTACTTC.

The chain employs TRBV7-2 and TRBJ1-1; possible D gene TRBD1, 6 bases. Deletions cut 0 bases from V and 5 bases from J, with 13 bases between. Germline V lookup: CDR1 SGHTA, CDR2 FQGNSA. This CDR3 has 15 amino acids. CDR3 nucleotide sequence: TGTGCCAGCAGCTTAGCTTCGGGGGCGGGAACTGAAGCTTTCTTT. Translating it yields CASSLASGAGTEAFF.

This clone is a singleton in its sample. The V and J genes are TRBV5-4 and TRBJ2-7; D perhaps matches TRBD1 (6 bases). The CDR3 extends over 14 amino acids. The V end was cut by 1 base, the J end by 7 bases, with 15 bases between. Germline V gene lookup returns CDR1 SGHNT and CDR2 YYREEE (reference sequence). The CDR3 coding sequence is TGTGCCAGCAGCTTGCTGGGGGCCCGTTTGGAGCAGTACTTC. It codes for CASSLLGARLEQYF.

About this clone: The identical CDR3 is also encoded by other nucleotide sequences in the sample. The CDR3 loop is CARGRGGTGELFF. The CDR3 DNA sequence: TGTGCCCGAGGTCGGGGGGGAACCGGGGAGCTGTTTTTT. The V call is TRBV30, the J call TRBJ2-2, with 8 bases fitting TRBD2. The CDR3 has 13 residues. The germline gives CDR1 GTSNPN, CDR2 SVGIG (reference sequence). With V trimmed by 8 bases and J by 5 bases, 7 bases remained unmatched. The whole variable domain, remainder taken from reference TRBV30 and TRBJ2-2, is SQTIHQWPATLVQPVGSPLSLECTVEGTSNPNLYWYRQAAGRGLQLLFYSVGIGQISSEVPQNLSASRPQDRQFILSSKKLLLSDSGFYLCARGRGGTGELFFGEGSRLTVL.